This T cell receptor (beta chain) was recovered during a study of Tregs in tolerant kidney transplant recipients. About the study: Recipients received nonmyeloablative bone marrow transplants from related graft donors, with transient mixed chimerism. Study-level results: Few patients were studied, so findings need validation in larger groups. This study did not directly address biological reproducibility.

Germline CDR1 and CDR2: SNHLY and FYNNEI. The V and J ends lost 6 bases and 6 bases, in that order; junction bases with no gene match: 8. CDR3 size: 15 residues. As regards this clone: Its specificity is not known. Read sequence stops 3 residues before the CDR3 end, and the germline J gene provides the missing end.

TCRdb's copy holds only in-frame clones and misses some; the assay was immunoSEQ multiplex PCR. Its table records roughly 48,000 clones. Unstimulated Tregs (CD4+CD25+CD127-) and CD4+CD25- non-Tregs were sorted from PBMCs. The sequenced sample was CD4+ T cells from blood, obtained before the transplant. This receptor was taken from a human donor who received a combined kidney and bone marrow transplant. This rearrangement joins TRBV2 to TRBJ2-1, with TRBD1 matching 10 bases. CDR3 sequence reads: CASRSGTGVFNEQFF. The CDR3 bases that were read are TGTGCCAGCAGATCCGGGACAGGGGTTTTCAATGAG.